The present T cell receptor beta chain was sequenced within a study of T cells in Graves' hyperthyroidism and ophthalmopathy. Study-wide results and limits: Researchers found most expanded thyroid clonotypes above 0.001 in blood as well.

Researchers amplified the TCR beta CDR3 regions from RNA transcripts. Initially, a first-round RT-PCR of the TCR CDR3 employed the HTBI primer set. TCRdb used MiXCR to reprocess the multiplex PCR reads, holding one entry per CDR3 protein. The data hold a few hundred thousand distinct CDR3 sequences, with 15% to 18% observed a single time. This clonotype was observed many times. Its specificity is unknown. Hyperthyroidism was newly diagnosed in patients aged 18 to 65 (duration under 2 months). Isolation of PBMCs was performed on about 10 ml fresh peripheral blood. This sequence was found in a woman in her late teens or twenties with Graves' hyperthyroidism. The sequenced sample consisted of blood.

The CDR3 DNA reads TGTGCCAGCAGTTTAGGTATCTTGGGAGCGAACGAGCAGTACTTC. It yields the protein CASSLGILGANEQYF. The rearrangement uses TRBV12-3 or TRBV12-4 and TRBJ2-7; perhaps TRBD2 as D (5 bases). The CDR3 is made up of 15 amino acids. V lost 1 base to trimming and J lost 5 bases, with 15 bases between them.